The 15 T cell receptor beta chains presented below share a single source sample, sequenced in a study of OX40 agonist ivuxolimab in advanced cancers. Clones were read by immunoSEQ multiplex PCR, and TCRdb kept only the in-frame ones, dropping some. Of about 48,000 clones listed, 92% are singletons. Here the sequenced sample was CD4+ or CD8+ T cells sorted from blood, taken in a trial of the OX40 agonist ivuxolimab. Source of these receptors: an adult with an advanced solid tumor such as melanoma, head and neck, liver or kidney cancer.

This clone appeared a single time. This chain joins TRBV29-1 and TRBJ1-1, with D perhaps matching TRBD1 (6 bases). Germline assignment: CDR1 SQVTM and CDR2 ANQGSEA. The CDR3 loop spans 15 amino acids. The V and J ends lost 2 bases and 4 bases respectively, with 17 bases between them. CDR3 in amino acids: CSVERHREKSTEAFF. In nucleotides, the CDR3 is TGCAGCGTTGAAAGGCACAGGGAGAAGAGCACTGAAGCTTTCTTT.

The chain links TRBV27 to TRBJ1-2; TRBD1 is a possible D gene (5 bases). Per germline, CDR1 MNHEY and CDR2 SMNVEV (reference sequence). The V and J ends lost 5 bases and 3 bases respectively, with 22 bases between them. This CDR3 is built from 17 residues. CDR3 protein: CASSLTPPQGGDYGYTF. CDR3 coding DNA: TGTGCCAGCAGTCTGACCCCCCCCCAGGGTGGGGACTATGGCTACACCTTC.

The chain combines TRBV15 with TRBJ1-4; D perhaps matches TRBD1 (6 bases). V lost 4 bases to trimming and J lost 8 bases, with 17 bases between them. CDR3 length: 15 amino acids. Germline V CDR1 and CDR2: LNHNV, YYDKDF (reference sequence). CDR3 residues: CATSTRETGREKLFF. The CDR3, as DNA: TGTGCCACCAGCACCCGGGAGACAGGACGGGAAAAACTGTTTTTT.

The chain has TRBV7-3 and TRBJ1-1; D not certain. This CDR3 contains 15 residues. From germline, CDR1 is SGHTA and CDR2 FQGTGA. Trimming stripped 5 bases from V and 4 bases from J, with 17 bases between. The CDR3 protein is CASSPSGSSGTEAFF. In DNA form, the CDR3 reads TGTGCCAGCAGCCCCTCCGGGAGCTCCGGCACTGAAGCTTTCTTT. Variable domain in full (rest from reference TRBV7-3 and TRBJ1-1): GAGVSQTPSNKVTEKGKYVELRCDPISGHTALYWYRQSLGQGPEFLIYFQGTGAADDSGLPNDRFFAVRPEGSVSTLKIQRTERGDSAVYLCASSPSGSSGTEAFFGQGTRLTVV.

The chain is built from TRBV5-6 and TRBJ2-7; TRBD1 matches 8 bases. This CDR3 has 14 residues. The V gene's germline CDR1 is SGHDT and CDR2 YYEEEE. The J segment lost 6 bases and the V segment lost 0 bases, leaving 5 bases of the junction unmatched. The CDR3 coding sequence is TGTGCCAGCAGCTTGGTGGCAGGGGGCCTCGAGCAGTACGTC. Its protein is CASSLVAGGLEQYV.

This clone has only one observation. V is TRBV10-1 and J is TRBJ1-1; no definite D call. CDR3 length equals 11 residues. Trimming cost V 9 bases and J 0 bases, with 5 bases left between them. The germline V gene encodes CDR1 WNHNN and CDR2 SYGVQD (reference sequence). DNA of the CDR3: TGCGCCAGTACAGTGAACACTGAAGCTTTCTTT. Translating it yields CASTVNTEAFF.

The table lists this clone with a count of one. This chain uses TRBV13 with TRBJ2-7; D gene unclear. CDR1 and CDR2 (germline): PRHDT, FYEKMQ (reference sequence). V shed 2 bases and J shed 5 bases, with 16 bases lying between them. CDR3 length: 15 amino acids. The CDR3, as DNA: TGTGCCAGCAGCTTACCGAGCTCAACGAACGACGAGCAGTACTTC. Its protein is CASSLPSSTNDEQYF.

This rearrangement joins TRBV27 to TRBJ1-1, with D tentatively TRBD1 (6 bases). This CDR3 region has 15 residues. Germline V gene lookup returns CDR1 MNHEY and CDR2 SMNVEV (reference sequence). Trimming took 7 bases from V and 7 from J, leaving 22 bases between them. The DNA of the CDR3 is TGTGCCAGCAATACCTTTGGGGGGCGTGGATTTGAAGCTTTCTTT. Protein product: CASNTFGGRGFEAFF.

The count of this clone is one. The chain uses TRBV2 and TRBJ2-1; 10 bases fit TRBD1. Germline V gives CDR1 SNHLY, CDR2 FYNNEI. V was pared by 6 bases and J by 3 bases, with 5 bases of the junction left unmatched. This CDR3 region has 15 residues. The CDR3 DNA reads TGTGCCAGCAGCTCCGGGACAGGGGTCTACAATGAGCAGTTCTTC. The encoded protein is CASSSGTGVYNEQFF.

This sequence joins TRBV27 and TRBJ2-7; D not certain. Trimming removed 3 bases at V and 0 bases at J, with 6 bases between. The germline V gene encodes CDR1 MNHEY and CDR2 SMNVEV (reference sequence). The CDR3 has 13 amino acids. For the CDR3, the DNA is TGTGCCAGCAGTTTCGGCCGCTCCTACGAGCAGTACGTC. Protein sequence: CASSFGRSYEQYV.

This sequence joins TRBV2 and TRBJ2-1; tentatively, D is TRBD2 (6 bases). The V end was cut by 3 bases, the J end by 1 base, with 10 bases between. This CDR3 is 15 amino acids long. The germline V gene has CDR1 SNHLY and CDR2 FYNNEI. The CDR3 coding sequence is TGTGCCAGCAGTGAGAGTAGCGGATCCTACAATGAGCAGTTCTTC. Translated, it gives CASSESSGSYNEQFF. The entire variable domain, with the rest obtained from reference TRBV2 and TRBJ2-1, is as follows: EPEVTQTPSHQVTQMGQEVILRCVPISNHLYFYWYRQILGQKVEFLVSFYNNEISEKSEIFDDQFSVERPDGSNFTLKIRSTKLEDSAMYFCASSESSGSYNEQFFGPGTRLTVL.

The chain recombines TRBV28 with TRBJ1-1, with 9 bases that match TRBD1. The J segment lost 5 bases and the V segment lost 8 bases, leaving 12 bases of the junction unmatched. Germline V lookup: CDR1 MDHEN, CDR2 SYDVKM. This CDR3 has 15 residues. CDR3 in DNA: TGTGCCAGCGCCCCCAACAGGGGGCGGTTGACTGAAGCTTTCTTT. This codes for CASAPNRGRLTEAFF.

This chain uses TRBV5-1 with TRBJ2-5, with TRBD1 matching over 9 bases. The CDR3 totals 15 residues. Trimming removed 4 bases from V and 1 base from J; junction bases left unmatched: 5. Germline V CDR1 and CDR2: SGHRS, YFSETQ. Here the CDR3 DNA reads TGCGCCAGCAGCCCGGGACAGGGCAGCCAAGAGACCCAGTACTTC. It specifies CASSPGQGSQETQYF.

V usage is TRBV4-1 and J usage is TRBJ2-1, with D perhaps given as TRBD1 or TRBD2 (5 bases each). Deletions cut 6 bases from V and 2 bases from J, with 17 bases between. The CDR3 totals 16 residues. Germline CDR1 reads MGHRA; CDR2 reads YSYEKL. For the CDR3, the DNA is TGCGCCAGCAGTGCTATAGGGACCAGTACCTACAATGAGCAGTTCTTC. Encoded protein: CASSAIGTSTYNEQFF.

The V gene is TRBV27, the J gene TRBJ1-1; 8 positions match TRBD1. This CDR3 has 15 amino acids. Germline V gene lookup returns CDR1 MNHEY and CDR2 SMNVEV (reference sequence). Losses at the gene ends were 5 bases for V and 5 bases for J; bases not matched to a gene: 10. Here the CDR3 reads CASSPSDRGLTEAFF. The CDR3 region has the DNA TGTGCCAGCAGTCCTTCCGACAGGGGATTAACTGAAGCTTTCTTT.